This TCR beta chain emerged from a study of early T cells in non-severe SARS-CoV-2 infection. This clonotype has ten or more counts. Researchers tagged individual cDNA molecules with unique molecular identifiers. TCRdb redid the calling of the 5' RACE reads with MiXCR, one entry per CDR3 protein. Of about 56,000 distinct CDR3 sequences in the sample, over 9.5% were seen once. Germline CDR1 and CDR2: SGHVS and FQNEAQ. Trimming removed 5 bases at V and 1 base at J, with 8 bases between. This CDR3 region has 13 residues. The rearrangement joins TRBV7-8 to TRBJ1-1; weak D call: TRBD1 (5 bases). Sequencing input: whole blood. This clonotype was sampled from an adult who was a healthcare worker with PCR-confirmed SARS-CoV-2 infection or an uninfected control (not recorded which). The CDR3 spells CASSIDRNTEAFF. The CDR3 DNA sequence: TGTGCCAGCAGCATAGACAGGAACACTGAAGCTTTCTTT.